These 5 T cell receptor beta chains originate from one sample sequenced in a study of blood T cell repertoires in COVID-19 (TCRdb year 2020). Receptor libraries were prepared by the immunoSEQ multiplex PCR assay. TCRdb took this table from immuneACCESS and kept in-frame rearrangements with V and J called. Such tables lack part of the clones; where checked against another copy, unresolved V genes explain under half of the gap, and the rest is unexplained. This sample holds more than 200,000 clones; roughly nine tenths were observed only once. The ten largest clones represent about 2.2% of the sample. Sample: peripheral blood. The receptors derive from a woman aged 45-65 years with acute or convalescent COVID-19.

V usage is TRBV19 and J usage is TRBJ1-2; TRBD1 matches at 8 bases. Trimming took 7 bases from V and 8 from J; bases not matched to a gene: 18. This CDR3 comprises 16 residues. Germline V gene data show CDR1 as LNHDA and CDR2 as SQIVND (reference sequence). The CDR3 DNA reads as TGTGCCAGTACCGACCTAGGGCAGGGGGCAAAATCGGGCTACACCTTC. Translation: CASTDLGQGAKSGYTF. Based on the CDR3 plus reference TRBV19 and TRBJ1-2, the full variable domain is DGGITQSPKYLFRKEGQNVTLSCEQNLNHDAMYWYRQDPGQGLRLIYYSQIVNDFQKGDIAEGYSVSREKKESFPLTVTSAQKNPTAFYLCASTDLGQGAKSGYTFGSGTRLTVV.

The rearrangement links TRBV29-1 to TRBJ1-1; D remains ambiguous. The germline V and J ends were trimmed by 4 bases and 3 bases, with 9 bases remaining between them. This CDR3 is 12 amino acids long. In germline, CDR1 is SQVTM, CDR2 ANQGSEA. In DNA, the CDR3 is TGCAGCGTTGGATTTTCGGACACTGAAGCTTTCTTT. This sequence encodes CSVGFSDTEAFF.

The rearrangement joins TRBV18 to TRBJ1-2; a weak D match, TRBD1 (5 bases). CDR1 and CDR2 (germline): KGHSH, LQKENI. Trimming shortened V by 8 bases and J by 3 bases, and 19 bases separated the two germline ends. This CDR3 contains 15 residues. CDR3 nucleotides: TGTGCCAGCAGAGCCGCCGGCGGGGCGGACTATGGCTACACCTTC. Its protein product is CASRAAGGADYGYTF.

The chain is built from TRBV25-1 and TRBJ1-4, with TRBD1 matching over 7 bases. Germline V CDR1 and CDR2: MGHDK, SYGVNS. The CDR3 has 14 residues. Unmatched junction bases numbered 4, after V lost 2 bases and J lost 7 bases. The chain's CDR3 is CASSETTGFEKLFF. CDR3 nucleotide sequence: TGTGCCAGCAGTGAAACGACAGGGTTTGAAAAACTGTTTTTT.

This sequence joins TRBV12-3 or TRBV12-4 and TRBJ1-1, with TRBD1 identical over 8 bases. Trimming took 6 bases from V and 5 from J; bases not matched to a gene: 5. There are 13 residues in the CDR3. The CDR3 region is CASRGQGRTEAFF. For the CDR3, the DNA is TGTGCCAGCAGAGGACAGGGTCGAACTGAAGCTTTCTTT.